The clone carrying this T cell receptor (beta chain) was picked up one time. The antigen is not known. These data come from a study of CD4 T cells in relation to SARS-CoV-2 and coronaviruses. Background on the study: ViraFEST: roughly ten-day antigen culture of PBMCs, then TCR beta CDR3 sequencing. Study-wide results and limits: In around 63% of donors, memory CD4+ clonotypes crossrecognized SARS-CoV-2 and at least one common cold coronavirus spike.

Method: immunoSEQ multiplex PCR; TCRdb's copy keeps in-frame clones and lacks some. The repertoire holds about 24,000 clones, with under 80% as singletons. V shed 3 bases, J shed 4 bases, and the junction held 8 bases outside the gene matches. The CDR3 length is 17 residues. Germline V gene sequence: CDR1 SGHTA, CDR2 FQGTGA. Unexposed donor CD4+ T cells date from about 2010-2019, before the COVID-19 pandemic. CD4+ T cells were isolated from the cells after 10 days of culture. Cells permitting, SARS-CoV-2 S/N and four cold-coronavirus spikes were tested on unexposed-donor CD4+ T cells. This receptor was identified in a human donor in good health. The chain has TRBV7-3 and TRBJ2-3; TRBD2 matches 12 bases. Sequencing was done on a sample of CD4+ T cells from PBMCs, cultured in vitro. This CDR3 is CASSFHTSGRPSDTQYF. The DNA for the CDR3 is TGTGCCAGCAGCTTTCACACTAGCGGGAGGCCGTCAGATACGCAGTATTTT.